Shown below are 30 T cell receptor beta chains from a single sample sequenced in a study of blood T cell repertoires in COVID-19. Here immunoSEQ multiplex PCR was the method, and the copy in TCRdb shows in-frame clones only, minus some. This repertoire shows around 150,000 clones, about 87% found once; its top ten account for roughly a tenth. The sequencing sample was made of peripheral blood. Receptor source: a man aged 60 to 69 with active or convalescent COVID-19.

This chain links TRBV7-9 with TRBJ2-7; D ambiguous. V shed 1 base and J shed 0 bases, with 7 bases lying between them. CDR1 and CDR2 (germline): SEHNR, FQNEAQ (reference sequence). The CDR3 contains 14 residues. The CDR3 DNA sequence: TGTGCCAGCAGCTTAGTCGGTACCTCCTACGAGCAGTACTTC. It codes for CASSLVGTSYEQYF.

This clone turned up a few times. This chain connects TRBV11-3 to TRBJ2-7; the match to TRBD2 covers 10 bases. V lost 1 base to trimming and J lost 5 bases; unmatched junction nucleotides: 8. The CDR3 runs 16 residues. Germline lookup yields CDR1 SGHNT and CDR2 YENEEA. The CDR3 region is CASSLGPSGSEDEQYF. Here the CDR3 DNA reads TGTGCCAGCAGCTTAGGTCCTAGCGGGAGTGAGGACGAGCAGTACTTC. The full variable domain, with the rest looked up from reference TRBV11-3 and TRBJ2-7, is EAGVVQSPRYKIIEKKQPVAFWCNPISGHNTLYWYLQNLGQGPELLIRYENEEAVDDSQLPKDRFSAERLKGVDSTLKIQPAELGDSAVYLCASSLGPSGSEDEQYFGPGTRLTVT.

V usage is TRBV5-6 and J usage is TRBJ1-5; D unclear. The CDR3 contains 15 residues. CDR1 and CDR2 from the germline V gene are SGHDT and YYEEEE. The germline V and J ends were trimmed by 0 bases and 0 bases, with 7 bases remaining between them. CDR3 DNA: TGTGCCAGCAGCTTGGGCGGATATAGCAATCAGCCCCAGCATTTT. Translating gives CASSLGGYSNQPQHF.

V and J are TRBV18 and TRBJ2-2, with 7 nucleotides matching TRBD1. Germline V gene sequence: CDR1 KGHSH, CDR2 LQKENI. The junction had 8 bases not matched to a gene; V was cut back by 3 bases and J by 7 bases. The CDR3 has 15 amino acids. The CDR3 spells CASSPLGTASGELFF. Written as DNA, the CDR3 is TGTGCCAGCTCACCCTTGGGGACAGCGAGCGGGGAGCTGTTTTTT.

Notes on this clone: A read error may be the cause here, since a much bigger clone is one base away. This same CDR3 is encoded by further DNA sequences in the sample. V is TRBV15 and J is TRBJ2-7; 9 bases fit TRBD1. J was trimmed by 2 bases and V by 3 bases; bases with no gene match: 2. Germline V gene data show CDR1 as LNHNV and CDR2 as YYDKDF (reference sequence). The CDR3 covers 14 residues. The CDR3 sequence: CATSRDRGPYEQYF. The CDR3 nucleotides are TGTGCCACCAGCAGGGACAGGGGCCCCTACGAGCAGTACTTC.

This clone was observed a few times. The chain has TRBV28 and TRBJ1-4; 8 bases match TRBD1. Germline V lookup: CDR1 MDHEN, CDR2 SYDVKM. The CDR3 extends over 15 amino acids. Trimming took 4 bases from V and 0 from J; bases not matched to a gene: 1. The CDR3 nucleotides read TGTGCCAGCAGTTCGACAGGGGCAACTAATGAAAAACTGTTTTTT. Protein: CASSSTGATNEKLFF.

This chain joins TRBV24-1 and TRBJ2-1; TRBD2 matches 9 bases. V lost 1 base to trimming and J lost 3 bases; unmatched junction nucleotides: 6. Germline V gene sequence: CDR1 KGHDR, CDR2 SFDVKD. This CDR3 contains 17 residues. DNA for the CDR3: TGTGCCACCAGTGATTTCCCTTCAGCGGGAGGCTACAATGAGCAGTTCTTC. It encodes CATSDFPSAGGYNEQFF.

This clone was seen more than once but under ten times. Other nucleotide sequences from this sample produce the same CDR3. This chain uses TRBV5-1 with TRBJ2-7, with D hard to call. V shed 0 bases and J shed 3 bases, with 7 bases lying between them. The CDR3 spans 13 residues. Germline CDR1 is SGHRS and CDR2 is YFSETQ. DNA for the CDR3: TGCGCCAGCAGCTTGGGGCAGGACTACGAGCAGTACTTC. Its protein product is CASSLGQDYEQYF.

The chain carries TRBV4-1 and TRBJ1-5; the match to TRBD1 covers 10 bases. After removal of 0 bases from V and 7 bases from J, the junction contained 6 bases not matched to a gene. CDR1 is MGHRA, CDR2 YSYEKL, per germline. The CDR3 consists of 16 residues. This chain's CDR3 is CASSQDGDRGFQPQHF. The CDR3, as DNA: TGCGCCAGCAGCCAAGATGGGGACAGGGGATTCCAGCCCCAGCATTTT.

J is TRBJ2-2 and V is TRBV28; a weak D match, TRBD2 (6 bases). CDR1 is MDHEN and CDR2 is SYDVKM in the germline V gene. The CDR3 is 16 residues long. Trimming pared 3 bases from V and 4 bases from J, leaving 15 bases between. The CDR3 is CASSFRTSSGTGELFF. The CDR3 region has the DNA TGTGCCAGCAGTTTTCGTACTAGCTCGGGCACCGGGGAGCTGTTTTTT.

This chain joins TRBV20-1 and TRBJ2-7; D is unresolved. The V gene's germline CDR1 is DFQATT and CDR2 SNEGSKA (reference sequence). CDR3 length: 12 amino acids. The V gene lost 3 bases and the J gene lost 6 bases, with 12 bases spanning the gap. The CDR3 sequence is CSASGPVREQYF. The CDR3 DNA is TGCAGTGCTAGTGGTCCGGTCCGCGAGCAGTACTTC.

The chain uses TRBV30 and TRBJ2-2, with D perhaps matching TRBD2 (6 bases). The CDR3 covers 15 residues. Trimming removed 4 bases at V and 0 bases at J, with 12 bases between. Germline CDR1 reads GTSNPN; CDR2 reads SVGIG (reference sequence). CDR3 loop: CAWIRRGANTGELFF. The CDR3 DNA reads TGTGCCTGGATACGGCGGGGCGCGAACACCGGGGAGCTGTTTTTT.

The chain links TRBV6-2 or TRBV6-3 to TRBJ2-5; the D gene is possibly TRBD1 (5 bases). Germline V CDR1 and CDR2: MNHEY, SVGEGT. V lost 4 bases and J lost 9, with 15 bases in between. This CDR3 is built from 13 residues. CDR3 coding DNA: TGTGCCAGCAGTTCGACAGCCGTTGCGTCCCAGTACTTC. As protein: CASSSTAVASQYF.

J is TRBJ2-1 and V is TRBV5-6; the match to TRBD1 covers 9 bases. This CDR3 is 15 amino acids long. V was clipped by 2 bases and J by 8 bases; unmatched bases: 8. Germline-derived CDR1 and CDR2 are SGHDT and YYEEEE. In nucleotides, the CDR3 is TGTGCCAGCAGCTTAGCCGGGACAGGGTACCATGAGCAGTTCTTC. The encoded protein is CASSLAGTGYHEQFF.

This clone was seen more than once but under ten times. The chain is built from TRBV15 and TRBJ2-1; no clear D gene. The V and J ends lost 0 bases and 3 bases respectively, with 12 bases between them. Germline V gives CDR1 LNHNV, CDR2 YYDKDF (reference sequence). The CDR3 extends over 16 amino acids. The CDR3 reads CATSRDQSLLYNEQFF. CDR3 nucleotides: TGTGCCACCAGCAGAGATCAGTCCTTGCTCTACAATGAGCAGTTCTTC.

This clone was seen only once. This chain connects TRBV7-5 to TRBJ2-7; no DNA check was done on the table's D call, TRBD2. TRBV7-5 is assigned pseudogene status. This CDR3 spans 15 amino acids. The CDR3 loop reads CARSLATSGFYEQYF. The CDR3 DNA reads TGTGCCAGAAGCTTAGCCACTAGCGGATTCTACGAGCAGTACTTC.

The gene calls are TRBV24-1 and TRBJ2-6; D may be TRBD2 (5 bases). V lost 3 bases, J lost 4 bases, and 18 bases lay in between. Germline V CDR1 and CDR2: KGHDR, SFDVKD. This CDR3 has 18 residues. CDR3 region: CATSDRKISGGGANVLTF. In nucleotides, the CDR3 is TGTGCCACCAGTGATCGAAAAATCTCGGGCGGGGGGGCCAACGTCCTGACTTTC.

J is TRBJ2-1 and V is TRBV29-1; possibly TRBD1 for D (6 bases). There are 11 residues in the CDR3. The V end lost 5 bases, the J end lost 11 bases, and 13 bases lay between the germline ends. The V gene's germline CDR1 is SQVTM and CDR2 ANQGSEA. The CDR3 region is CSVPTGLKQFF. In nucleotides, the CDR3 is TGCAGCGTTCCCACAGGGTTAAAGCAGTTCTTC.

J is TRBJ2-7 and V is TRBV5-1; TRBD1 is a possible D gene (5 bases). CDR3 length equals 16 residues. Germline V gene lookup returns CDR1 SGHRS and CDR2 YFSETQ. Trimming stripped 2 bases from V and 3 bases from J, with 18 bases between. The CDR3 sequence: CASSFQPPREGYEQYF. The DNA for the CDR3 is TGCGCCAGCAGCTTCCAACCCCCCAGGGAAGGCTACGAGCAGTACTTC. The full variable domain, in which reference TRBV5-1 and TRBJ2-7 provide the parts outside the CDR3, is KAGVTQTPRYLIKTRGQQVTLSCSPISGHRSVSWYQQTPGQGLQFLFEYFSETQRNKGNFPGRFSGRQFSNSRSEMNVSTLELGDSALYLCASSFQPPREGYEQYFGPGTRLTVT.

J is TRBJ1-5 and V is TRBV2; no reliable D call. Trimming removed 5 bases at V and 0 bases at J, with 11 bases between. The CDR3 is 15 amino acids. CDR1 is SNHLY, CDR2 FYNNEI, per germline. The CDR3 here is CASSRSDNSNQPQHF. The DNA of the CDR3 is TGTGCCAGCAGTAGATCAGACAATAGCAATCAGCCCCAGCATTTT. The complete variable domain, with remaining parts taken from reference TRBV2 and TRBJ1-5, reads EPEVTQTPSHQVTQMGQEVILRCVPISNHLYFYWYRQILGQKVEFLVSFYNNEISEKSEIFDDQFSVERPDGSNFTLKIRSTKLEDSAMYFCASSRSDNSNQPQHFGDGTRLSIL.

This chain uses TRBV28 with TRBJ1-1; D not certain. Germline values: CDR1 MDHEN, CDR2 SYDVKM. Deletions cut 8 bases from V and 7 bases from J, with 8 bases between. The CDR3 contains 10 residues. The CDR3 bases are TGTGCCAGCGGGCCCTATGAAGCTTTCTTT. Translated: CASGPYEAFF.

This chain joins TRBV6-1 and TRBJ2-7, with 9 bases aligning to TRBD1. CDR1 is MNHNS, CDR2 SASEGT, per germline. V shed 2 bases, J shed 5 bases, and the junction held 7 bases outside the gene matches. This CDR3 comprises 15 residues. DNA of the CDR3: TGTGCCAGCAGTGAAAGGGGACAGGGTAGCCACGAGCAGTACTTC. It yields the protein CASSERGQGSHEQYF.

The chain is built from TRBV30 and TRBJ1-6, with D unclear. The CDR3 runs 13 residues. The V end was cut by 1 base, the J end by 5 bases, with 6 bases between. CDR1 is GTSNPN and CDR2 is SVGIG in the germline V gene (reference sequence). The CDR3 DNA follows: TGTGCCTGGAGTGGAGGGAATAATTCACCCCTCCACTTT. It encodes CAWSGGNNSPLHF.

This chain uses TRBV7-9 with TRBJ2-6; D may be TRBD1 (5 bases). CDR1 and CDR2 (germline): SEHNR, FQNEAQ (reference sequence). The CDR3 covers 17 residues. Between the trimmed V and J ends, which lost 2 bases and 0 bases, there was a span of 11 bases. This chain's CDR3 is CASSLKRGSSGANVLTF. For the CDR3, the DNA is TGTGCCAGCAGCTTAAAAAGGGGTAGCTCTGGGGCCAACGTCCTGACTTTC.

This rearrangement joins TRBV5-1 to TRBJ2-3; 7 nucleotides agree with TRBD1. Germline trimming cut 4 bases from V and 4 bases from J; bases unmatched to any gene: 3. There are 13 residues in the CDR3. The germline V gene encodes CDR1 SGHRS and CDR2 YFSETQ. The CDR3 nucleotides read TGCGCCAGCAGCAGTGACAGGGCAGATACGCAGTATTTT. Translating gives CASSSDRADTQYF.

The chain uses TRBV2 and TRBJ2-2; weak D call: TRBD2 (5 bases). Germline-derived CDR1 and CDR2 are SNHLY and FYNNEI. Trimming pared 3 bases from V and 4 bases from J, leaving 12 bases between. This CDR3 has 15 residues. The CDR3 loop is CASSDRGLSTGELFF. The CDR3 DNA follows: TGTGCCAGCAGTGACCGCGGGCTGAGCACCGGGGAGCTGTTTTTT. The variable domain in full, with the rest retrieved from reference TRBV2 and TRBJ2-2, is EPEVTQTPSHQVTQMGQEVILRCVPISNHLYFYWYRQILGQKVEFLVSFYNNEISEKSEIFDDQFSVERPDGSNFTLKIRSTKLEDSAMYFCASSDRGLSTGELFFGEGSRLTVL.

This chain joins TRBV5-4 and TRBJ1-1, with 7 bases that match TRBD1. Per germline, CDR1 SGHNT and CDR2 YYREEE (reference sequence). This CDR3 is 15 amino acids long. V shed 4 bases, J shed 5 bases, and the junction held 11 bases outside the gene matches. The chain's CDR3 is CASSKREGGGTEAFF. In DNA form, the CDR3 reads TGTGCCAGCAGCAAAAGGGAAGGGGGCGGGACTGAAGCTTTCTTT.

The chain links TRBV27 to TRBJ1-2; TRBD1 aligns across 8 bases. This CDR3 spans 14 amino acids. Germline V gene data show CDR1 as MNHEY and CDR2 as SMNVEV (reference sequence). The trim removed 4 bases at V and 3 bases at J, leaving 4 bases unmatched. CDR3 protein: CASSSDREDYGYTF. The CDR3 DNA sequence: TGTGCCAGCAGTTCGGACAGGGAAGACTATGGCTACACCTTC.

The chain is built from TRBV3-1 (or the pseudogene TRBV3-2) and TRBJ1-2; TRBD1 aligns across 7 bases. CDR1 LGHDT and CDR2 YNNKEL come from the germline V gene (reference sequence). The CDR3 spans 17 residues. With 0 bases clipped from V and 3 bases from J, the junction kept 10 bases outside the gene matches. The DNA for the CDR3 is TGTGCCAGCAGCCAAGATTTGACAGGGATACGCGACTATGGCTACACCTTC. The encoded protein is CASSQDLTGIRDYGYTF.

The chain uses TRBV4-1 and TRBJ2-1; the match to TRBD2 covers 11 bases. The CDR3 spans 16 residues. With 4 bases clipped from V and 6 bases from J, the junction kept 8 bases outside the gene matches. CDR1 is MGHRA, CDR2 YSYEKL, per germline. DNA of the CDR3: TGCGCCAGCAGCCGCCCTACTAGCGGGAGAACCAATGAGCAGTTCTTC. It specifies CASSRPTSGRTNEQFF.